One sample yielded the 13 T cell receptor beta chains listed below, sequenced in a study of PD-1 blockade in mismatch repair-deficient tumors. Produced via immunoSEQ multiplex PCR; TCRdb's table is partial and in-frame only. The sample contains some 100,000 clones, under 90% of which appear only once. The sequences come from peripheral blood, collected roughly 36 weeks after starting pembrolizumab. These receptors originate from an adult with mismatch repair-deficient cancer.

Concerning this clone: The same CDR3 can be traced to other DNA sequences in this sample. The chain has TRBV19 and TRBJ2-7, with TRBD2 matching 8 bases. Germline trimming cut 2 bases from V and 2 bases from J; bases unmatched to any gene: 2. CDR1 is LNHDA, CDR2 SQIVND, per germline (reference sequence). The CDR3 is 14 residues long. CDR3 amino acids: CASSILAGTYEQYF. Written as DNA, the CDR3 is TGTGCCAGTAGTATACTAGCGGGCACCTACGAGCAGTACTTC. Together with reference TRBV19 and TRBJ2-7, the CDR3 gives the full variable domain: DGGITQSPKYLFRKEGQNVTLSCEQNLNHDAMYWYRQDPGQGLRLIYYSQIVNDFQKGDIAEGYSVSREKKESFPLTVTSAQKNPTAFYLCASSILAGTYEQYFGPGTRLTVT.

This chain connects TRBV30 to TRBJ2-3, with D possibly TRBD2 on 6 matching bases. Germline-derived CDR1 and CDR2 are GTSNPN and SVGIG (reference sequence). V shed 4 bases and J shed 7 bases, with 15 bases lying between them. The CDR3 is 13 amino acids. The CDR3 loop reads CAWTREAGHTQYF. CDR3 DNA: TGTGCCTGGACTAGAGAGGCGGGGCATACGCAGTATTTT.

The rearrangement links TRBV9 to TRBJ2-5, with 7 bases identical to TRBD1. The CDR3 spans 15 residues. CDR1 and CDR2 from the germline V gene are SGDLS and YYNGEE. V gave up 2 bases and J gave up 0 bases; unmatched junction bases: 4. The CDR3 sequence: CASSVTGTDQETQYF. DNA of the CDR3: TGTGCCAGCAGCGTTACGGGGACAGACCAAGAGACCCAGTACTTC.

This chain joins TRBV25-1 and TRBJ2-7; weak D call: TRBD1 (5 bases). CDR1 MGHDK and CDR2 SYGVNS come from the germline V gene. The CDR3 extends over 13 amino acids. V shed 8 bases and J shed 5 bases, with 16 bases lying between them. The CDR3 region has the DNA TGTGCCAGCGTAGGTCCAGGGTGGCACGAGCAGTACTTC. It codes for CASVGPGWHEQYF.

This sequence joins TRBV6-1 and TRBJ2-4, with D possibly TRBD1 on 5 matching bases. Per the germline V gene, CDR1 is MNHNS and CDR2 is SASEGT. V was clipped by 4 bases and J by 3 bases, with 10 bases between them. CDR3 size: 14 residues. CDR3 sequence (DNA): TGTGCCAGCAGTGCCACAGGTGGCAAAAACATTCAGTACTTC. It codes for CASSATGGKNIQYF.

This chain links TRBV7-9 with TRBJ2-2; 8 bases match TRBD1. This CDR3 is built from 14 residues. CDR1 and CDR2 from the germline V gene are SEHNR and FQNEAQ (reference sequence). Trimming cost V 5 bases and J 7 bases; bases outside gene matches: 6. CDR3 amino acids: CASSRQGAVGELFF. The CDR3 nucleotides are TGTGCCAGCAGCAGGCAGGGGGCGGTCGGGGAGCTGTTTTTT. The full variable domain, its missing parts supplied by reference TRBV7-9 and TRBJ2-2, is DTGVSQNPRHKITKRGQNVTFRCDPISEHNRLYWYRQTLGQGPEFLTYFQNEAQLEKSRLLSDRFSAERPKGSFSTLEIQRTEQGDSAMYLCASSRQGAVGELFFGEGSRLTVL.

This chain joins TRBV5-1 and TRBJ2-7, with 9 bases aligning to TRBD2. The CDR3 contains 18 residues. CDR1 and CDR2 (germline): SGHRS, YFSETQ. J was trimmed by 7 bases and V by 0 bases; bases with no gene match: 17. The CDR3 DNA is TGCGCCAGCAGCTTGGAAGGCGGCGGGAGGGCCATCTTGGGGGAGCAGTACTTC. Amino acid sequence: CASSLEGGGRAILGEQYF. Full variable domain (outside the CDR3, taken from reference TRBV5-1 and TRBJ2-7): KAGVTQTPRYLIKTRGQQVTLSCSPISGHRSVSWYQQTPGQGLQFLFEYFSETQRNKGNFPGRFSGRQFSNSRSEMNVSTLELGDSALYLCASSLEGGGRAILGEQYFGPGTRLTVT.

A remark on this clone: This same CDR3 is encoded by further DNA sequences in the sample. The V gene is TRBV18, the J gene TRBJ1-1; D is unclear. The CDR3 is made up of 13 amino acids. The V end lost 2 bases, the J end lost 0 bases, and 4 bases lay between the germline ends. Germline CDR1 reads KGHSH; CDR2 reads LQKENI. CDR3: CASSPALNTEAFF. As DNA, the CDR3 is TGTGCCAGCTCACCAGCATTGAACACTGAAGCTTTCTTT.

This chain joins TRBV2 and TRBJ2-1, with 14 positions matching TRBD2. The ends lost 5 bases at V and 7 bases at J; junction bases unmatched: 1. Germline V gene sequence: CDR1 SNHLY, CDR2 FYNNEI. The CDR3 runs to 14 residues. The CDR3 loop is CASSRTSGRNEQFF. The CDR3 nucleotides are TGTGCCAGCAGTAGGACTAGCGGGAGGAATGAGCAGTTCTTC.

This chain's CDR3 is CAWSAPRTGGREGYTF. The CDR3 nucleotides read TGTGCCTGGAGTGCACCCAGGACAGGGGGGAGGGAGGGCTACACCTTC. The gene calls are TRBV30 and TRBJ1-2; 10 bases align to TRBD1. V was clipped by 1 base and J by 8 bases; unmatched bases: 13. The length of the CDR3 is 16 residues. CDR1 and CDR2 from the germline V gene are GTSNPN and SVGIG (reference sequence).

This sequence joins TRBV19 and TRBJ2-1; D possibly corresponds to TRBD1 (5 bases). Trimming stripped 0 bases from V and 2 bases from J, with 8 bases between. The CDR3 contains 15 residues. From germline, CDR1 is LNHDA and CDR2 SQIVND (reference sequence). The CDR3 sequence is CASSIEGVPYNEQFF. CDR3 coding DNA: TGTGCCAGTAGTATAGAAGGGGTCCCCTACAATGAGCAGTTCTTC.

This chain joins TRBV11-2 and TRBJ2-5; D is undetermined. The ends were cut back, 0 bases at V and 9 bases at J, with 11 bases in the middle. The CDR3 has 13 amino acids. Looked up from germline, CDR1 is SGHAT and CDR2 is FQNNGV. DNA of the CDR3: TGTGCCAGCAGCTTAGACCCGCGACTGGCCCAGTACTTC. Protein sequence: CASSLDPRLAQYF.

This rearrangement joins TRBV2 to TRBJ2-5; D is uncertain. The V gene lost 3 bases and the J gene lost 1 base, with 9 bases spanning the gap. Germline loops: CDR1 SNHLY, CDR2 FYNNEI. The CDR3 is 14 residues long. In nucleotides, the CDR3 is TGTGCCAGCAGTGATCCCCGGAGCCAAGAGACCCAGTACTTC. Translated, it gives CASSDPRSQETQYF. The full variable domain, completed using reference TRBV2 and TRBJ2-5, is EPEVTQTPSHQVTQMGQEVILRCVPISNHLYFYWYRQILGQKVEFLVSFYNNEISEKSEIFDDQFSVERPDGSNFTLKIRSTKLEDSAMYFCASSDPRSQETQYFGPGTRLLVL.